This TCR beta chain appears in the sequencing data of a study of blood T cell repertoires in COVID-19. V was cut by 0 bases and J by 4 bases, with 13 bases left in between. This CDR3 is built from 15 residues. Germline V gene sequence: CDR1 SGDLS, CDR2 YYNGEE. The repertoire was sequenced with immunoSEQ multiplex PCR; TCRdb's copy has only in-frame clones and lacks some. The data show approximately 230,000 clones, under 90% seen once. Study members were between roughly 18 and 89 years old and lived in 24 US regions. The origin of this receptor is a man aged 35-49 years who had recovered from COVID-19. Input material: PBMCs or T cells enriched from blood (not recorded which). V is TRBV9 and J is TRBJ1-2, with D perhaps matching TRBD1 (5 bases). CDR3 DNA: TGTGCCAGCAGCGTAGGAGTATCCGGGGGCTATGGCTACACCTTC. Its translation: CASSVGVSGGYGYTF.